These 2 T cell receptor beta chains were sequenced from one sample in a study of early T cells in non-severe SARS-CoV-2 infection. Using its own MiXCR run on the 5' RACE reads, TCRdb lists one record per CDR3 protein. In the table there are 40,000 or so distinct CDR3 sequences, around 5.1% of which are singletons. Material: whole blood, obtained at baseline. Receptor source: an adult who was a healthcare worker with PCR-confirmed SARS-CoV-2 infection or an uninfected control (not recorded which).

The sample holds many counts of this clonotype. V gene TRBV12-3 or TRBV12-4 combines with J gene TRBJ2-7; D gene unclear. The V and J ends lost 2 bases and 2 bases respectively, with 7 bases between them. The CDR3 runs 13 residues. The CDR3 protein is CASSLSEPYEQYF. DNA for the CDR3: TGTGCCAGCAGTTTATCAGAGCCCTACGAGCAGTACTTC.

This clonotype was found a few times. V usage is TRBV5-1 and J usage is TRBJ1-5; TRBD1 matches at 10 bases. Germline trimming cut 4 bases from V and 7 bases from J; bases unmatched to any gene: 8. This CDR3 has 15 amino acids. Germline V lookup: CDR1 SGHRS, CDR2 YFSETQ. The CDR3 reads CASSLGTGAEQPQHF. Written as DNA, the CDR3 is TGCGCCAGCAGCCTAGGGACAGGGGCCGAGCAGCCCCAGCATTTT.